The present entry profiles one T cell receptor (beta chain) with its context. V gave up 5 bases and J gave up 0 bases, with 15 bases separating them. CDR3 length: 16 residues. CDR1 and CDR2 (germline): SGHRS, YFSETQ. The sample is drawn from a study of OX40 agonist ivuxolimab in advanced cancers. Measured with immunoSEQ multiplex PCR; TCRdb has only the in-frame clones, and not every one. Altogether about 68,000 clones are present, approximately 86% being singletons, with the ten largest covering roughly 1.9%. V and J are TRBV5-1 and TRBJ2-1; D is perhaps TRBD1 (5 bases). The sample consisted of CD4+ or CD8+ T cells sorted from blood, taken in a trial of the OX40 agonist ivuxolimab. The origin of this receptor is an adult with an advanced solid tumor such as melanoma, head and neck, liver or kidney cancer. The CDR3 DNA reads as TGCGCCAGCAGAGCTAGGAGACAGAGCTCCTACAATGAGCAGTTCTTC. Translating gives CASRARRQSSYNEQFF.